These 23 T cell receptor beta chains came from one sample sequenced in a study of Graves' ophthalmopathy and Graves' hyperthyroidism. Amplified material comprised TCR beta CDR3 regions derived from RNA transcripts. HTBI primers were used in a first-round RT-PCR, which preceded a second-round multiplex PCR. One entry per CDR3 protein, called by TCRdb with MiXCR from the multiplex PCR reads. The sample lists hundreds of thousands of distinct CDR3 sequences, about 21% occurring once. The sample taken for sequencing was peripheral blood. Every receptor here comes from a woman aged 18-29 years with stable Graves' hyperthyroidism.

This clonotype was seen at least ten times. This chain joins TRBV5-1 and TRBJ1-2; weak D call: TRBD1 (5 bases). V shed 0 bases and J shed 1 base, with 10 bases lying between them. Germline loops: CDR1 SGHRS, CDR2 YFSETQ. There are 15 residues in the CDR3. In DNA, the CDR3 is TGCGCCAGCAGCTTGGGACAGCTTTTTAACTATGGCTACACCTTC. Its translation: CASSLGQLFNYGYTF.

About this clonotype: Just one base apart from a much larger clone, this may be a read error. The CDR3 does not close with the conserved phenylalanine or tryptophan, likely indicating a read error. The rearrangement links TRBV19 to TRBJ2-3; D is possibly TRBD1 (6 bases). Per the germline V gene, CDR1 is LNHDA and CDR2 is SQIVND (reference sequence). V was pared by 9 bases and J by 5 bases, with 18 bases between. The CDR3 sequence is 14 residues long. The CDR3 DNA sequence: TGTGCCAGCAACGACAGGTTGTGGGTAGATACGCAGTATTGT. Translated, it gives CASNDRLWVDTQYC.

This clonotype was seen at least ten times. The gene calls are TRBV20-1 and TRBJ2-7, with 7 positions matching TRBD1. Trimming took 3 bases from V and 7 from J; bases not matched to a gene: 9. Per germline, CDR1 DFQATT and CDR2 SNEGSKA (reference sequence). The length of the CDR3 is 13 residues. CDR3 residues: CSARGTEGLEQYF. CDR3 in DNA: TGCAGTGCTAGGGGGACAGAGGGCTTAGAGCAGTACTTC.

This clonotype occurred many times. This sequence joins TRBV9 and TRBJ1-1; TRBD1 agrees at 7 bases. This CDR3 contains 12 residues. The junction had 3 bases not matched to a gene; V was cut back by 3 bases and J by 7 bases. The germline V gene has CDR1 SGDLS and CDR2 YYNGEE. CDR3 loop: CASSARQGEAFF. CDR3 bases: TGTGCCAGCAGCGCTCGACAGGGTGAAGCTTTCTTT. The whole variable domain, remainder taken from reference TRBV9 and TRBJ1-1, is DSGVTQTPKHLITATGQRVTLRCSPRSGDLSVYWYQQSLDQGLQFLIQYYNGEERAKGNILERFSAQQFPDLHSELNLSSLELGDSALYFCASSARQGEAFFGQGTRLTVV.

The genes are TRBV4-2 and TRBJ1-2; the D gene is possibly TRBD1 (6 bases). Trimming took 0 bases from V and 3 from J, leaving 14 bases between them. This CDR3 contains 16 residues. Germline V gene data show CDR1 as LGHNA and CDR2 as YNFKEQ. CDR3 nucleotides: TGTGCCAGCAGCCAAGATAGTAAGACAGGAGACTATGGCTACACCTTC. Protein sequence: CASSQDSKTGDYGYTF.

V gene TRBV30 combines with J gene TRBJ2-7; possible D gene TRBD1, 7 bases. The germline V gene has CDR1 GTSNPN and CDR2 SVGIG (reference sequence). This CDR3 spans 12 amino acids. Trimming took 4 bases from V and 4 from J, leaving 11 bases between them. The chain's CDR3 is CAWNRGLYEQYF. The CDR3 nucleotides read TGTGCCTGGAACAGGGGACTTTACGAGCAGTACTTC.

The chain carries TRBV6-5 and TRBJ2-7, with D maybe TRBD1 (5 bases). The V and J ends lost 2 bases and 3 bases respectively, with 17 bases between them. The CDR3 length is 16 residues. Germline assignment: CDR1 MNHEY and CDR2 SVGAGI. The CDR3 reads CASSYRKGLPGYEQYF. For the CDR3, the DNA is TGTGCCAGCAGTTACCGTAAGGGGCTTCCAGGCTACGAGCAGTACTTC.

This clonotype was counted at least ten times. The chain has TRBV12-3 or TRBV12-4 and TRBJ1-1, with a tentative D call TRBD1 (6 bases). The CDR3 extends over 12 amino acids. The ends were cut back, 11 bases at V and 1 base at J, with 11 bases in the middle. The CDR3 reads CAAHRANTEAFF. The CDR3 DNA follows: TGTGCCGCCCACAGGGCGAACACTGAAGCTTTCTTT.

This clonotype was counted many times. The chain is built from TRBV6-1 and TRBJ1-2, with D possibly TRBD1 on 6 matching bases. Trimming stripped 6 bases from V and 6 bases from J, with 14 bases between. The CDR3 spans 13 residues. The V gene's germline CDR1 is MNHNS and CDR2 SASEGT. CDR3 region: CASSPITGNGYTF. CDR3 coding DNA: TGTGCCAGCAGCCCGATAACAGGGAATGGCTACACCTTC.

This clonotype came up a few times. A read error may explain this, as a much larger clone is one base away. The genes are TRBV2 and TRBJ1-1, with a possible D match to TRBD1 (5 bases). The CDR3 consists of 12 residues. Per germline, CDR1 SNHLY and CDR2 FYNNEI. CDR3 amino acids: CASSVGGVEACF. The DNA for the CDR3 is TGTGCCAGCAGTGTGGGGGGGGTGGAAGCTTGCTTT.

This clonotype has more than one count but fewer than ten. This chain uses TRBV19 with TRBJ2-2, with TRBD1 identical over 9 bases. This CDR3 has 15 residues. The germline gives CDR1 LNHDA, CDR2 SQIVND (reference sequence). V gave up 8 bases and J gave up 4 bases; unmatched junction bases: 8. The chain's CDR3 is CASSRDRDFTGELFF. The CDR3 DNA follows: TGTGCCAGTTCCCGGGACAGGGATTTCACCGGGGAGCTGTTTTTT.

This chain links TRBV6-5 with TRBJ1-5; 9 bases are shared with TRBD1. The ends lost 4 bases at V and 4 bases at J; junction bases unmatched: 11. This CDR3 contains 17 residues. Looked up from germline, CDR1 is MNHEY and CDR2 is SVGAGI. The DNA of the CDR3 is TGTGCCAGCAGTTCAGCGGGACAGGGTTTGAGGAATCAGCCCCAGCATTTT. This sequence encodes CASSSAGQGLRNQPQHF.

This clonotype was picked up many times. The chain employs TRBV29-1 and TRBJ2-5; 10 nucleotides line up with TRBD2. Germline values: CDR1 SQVTM, CDR2 ANQGSEA. Unmatched junction bases numbered 2, after V lost 5 bases and J lost 2 bases. CDR3 length: 13 amino acids. CDR3 DNA: TGCAGCGTTTCTAGCGGGAGTCAAGAGACCCAGTACTTC. The encoded protein is CSVSSGSQETQYF.

V usage is TRBV20-1 and J usage is TRBJ2-2, with 10 positions matching TRBD1. The CDR3 has 17 amino acids. V lost 2 bases and J lost 0; bases outside the gene matches: 6. Per the germline V gene, CDR1 is DFQATT and CDR2 is SNEGSKA (reference sequence). Written as DNA, the CDR3 is TGCAGTGCTAGACGGGGACAGGGGCCTCCGAACACCGGGGAGCTGTTTTTT. Amino acids: CSARRGQGPPNTGELFF.

Ten or more counts support this clonotype. This rearrangement joins TRBV4-3 to TRBJ2-2; possibly TRBD1 for D (5 bases). Germline V CDR1 and CDR2: LGHNA, YSLEER. The germline V and J ends were trimmed by 0 bases and 3 bases, with 14 bases remaining between them. The CDR3 is made up of 17 amino acids. The CDR3 loop is CASSQDSRGDYTGELFF. The CDR3 DNA follows: TGCGCCAGCAGCCAAGATTCAAGGGGCGACTACACCGGGGAGCTGTTTTTT.

This clonotype came up many times. This CDR3 reads CASSLVTSGSGETQYF. DNA for the CDR3: TGTGCCAGCAGTCTGGTGACTAGCGGGAGTGGTGAGACCCAGTACTTC. This chain uses TRBV28 with TRBJ2-5, with TRBD2 matching 12 bases. With V trimmed by 5 bases and J by 5 bases, 9 bases remained unmatched. The CDR3 covers 16 residues. CDR1 and CDR2 (germline): MDHEN, SYDVKM.

This clonotype was counted many times. At one boundary the junction diverges from the germline segment, which might be a read error. The chain carries TRBV20-1 and TRBJ1-6; tentative D call: TRBD1 (6 bases). Germline values: CDR1 DFQATT, CDR2 SNEGSKA (reference sequence). The CDR3 has 16 amino acids. The CDR3 sequence is CSARGGSDSYNSPLHF. In DNA form, the CDR3 reads TGCAGTGCCAGAGGGGGGTCGGACTCCTATAATTCACCCCTCCACTTT.

This chain joins TRBV6-1 and TRBJ1-1, with a weak D call TRBD1 (5 bases). CDR1 and CDR2 from the germline V gene are MNHNS and SASEGT. This CDR3 is built from 11 residues. V was clipped by 4 bases and J by 6 bases, with 6 bases between them. CDR3 loop: CASSGGAEAFF. CDR3 nucleotides: TGTGCCAGCAGTGGGGGGGCTGAAGCTTTCTTT.

This clonotype has a count of ten or more. The rearrangement joins TRBV20-1 to TRBJ2-7, with TRBD2 matching 7 bases. CDR3 length equals 15 residues. Per germline, CDR1 DFQATT and CDR2 SNEGSKA (reference sequence). Trimming cost V 0 bases and J 4 bases; bases outside gene matches: 9. The DNA of the CDR3 is TGCAGTGCTAGAGACCCGAGCGGGAACCCGTACGAGCAGTACTTC. This codes for CSARDPSGNPYEQYF.

V usage is TRBV10-3 and J usage is TRBJ1-3; 7 bases line up with TRBD1. V gave up 4 bases and J gave up 0 bases; unmatched junction bases: 6. This CDR3 contains 16 residues. CDR1 ENHRY and CDR2 SYGVKD come from the germline V gene. The CDR3 sequence is CAISGGTAFSGNTIYF. The CDR3 region has the DNA TGTGCCATCAGTGGAGGGACAGCCTTCTCTGGAAACACCATATATTTT.

The chain combines TRBV2 with TRBJ2-5; 8 bases fit TRBD2. The CDR3 is 13 amino acids. The V segment lost 4 bases and the J segment 5 bases; nucleotides outside the gene matches: 3. The germline V gene encodes CDR1 SNHLY and CDR2 FYNNEI. CDR3 nucleotide sequence: TGTGCCAGCAGTGGTGGCGGGGGGGAGACCCAGTACTTC. Amino acids: CASSGGGGETQYF. Full variable domain (rest looked up from reference TRBV2 and TRBJ2-5): EPEVTQTPSHQVTQMGQEVILRCVPISNHLYFYWYRQILGQKVEFLVSFYNNEISEKSEIFDDQFSVERPDGSNFTLKIRSTKLEDSAMYFCASSGGGGETQYFGPGTRLLVL.

The sample holds many counts of this clonotype. The chain carries TRBV20-1 and TRBJ1-5, with 10 positions matching TRBD1. V shed 3 bases, J shed 7 bases, and the junction held 6 bases outside the gene matches. Germline CDR1 reads DFQATT; CDR2 reads SNEGSKA (reference sequence). CDR3 size: 14 residues. CDR3 region: CSARGTGDIQPQHF. CDR3 bases: TGCAGTGCTAGGGGGACAGGGGACATCCAGCCCCAGCATTTT.

This clonotype appeared a few times. The V gene is TRBV10-3, the J gene TRBJ2-5; weak D call: TRBD2 (6 bases). The CDR3 is 11 amino acids. Trimming took off 10 bases at V and 2 bases at J, with 8 bases between the two ends. CDR1 and CDR2 from the germline V gene are ENHRY and SYGVKD. CDR3 bases: TGTGCCACGGGAGAACAAGAGACCCAGTACTTC. Amino acids: CATGEQETQYF.